A selection of T cell receptor beta chains follows, all from one sample in a study of shared clonotypes between healthy human individuals. Method: immunoSEQ multiplex PCR; TCRdb's copy keeps in-frame clones and lacks some. The table includes 2,100,000 or so clones, approximately 94% detected once. Sequencing used naive CD4+ T cells sorted from blood. The source of these receptors is a young man in good health. The CDR3 runs from the conserved cysteine through the conserved F or W. Each record gives: clone size, V gene, J gene, D gene, CDR3 protein, CDR3 DNA. D genes are given only for firm matches. Clone size is shown for a subset of rows, as once, few, many or a class of expanded clone.

clone_size: NA
v_call: TRBV6-6
j_call: TRBJ2-3
d_call: TRBD2
cdr3_aa: CASSAPGLAADTQYF
cdr3_nt: TGTGCCAGCAGTGCTCCGGGACTAGCGGCCGATACGCAGTATTTT

clone_size: NA
v_call: TRBV5-1
j_call: TRBJ1-4
d_call: NA
cdr3_aa: CASSEATNEKLFF
cdr3_nt: TGCGCCAGCAGCGAAGCAACTAATGAAAAACTGTTTTTT

clone_size: NA
v_call: TRBV5-6
j_call: TRBJ2-3
d_call: NA
cdr3_aa: CASSLVRLDTDTQYF
cdr3_nt: TGTGCCAGCAGCTTGGTCCGGCTTGACACAGATACGCAGTATTTT

clone_size: NA
v_call: TRBV11-2
j_call: TRBJ1-2
d_call: NA
cdr3_aa: CASSLEGNGGYTF
cdr3_nt: TGTGCCAGCAGCTTAGAGGGTAATGGTGGCTACACCTTC

clone_size: NA
v_call: TRBV5-1
j_call: TRBJ2-5
d_call: TRBD1
cdr3_aa: CASSLGGQGPSETQYF
cdr3_nt: TGCGCCAGCAGCTTGGGTGGACAGGGGCCATCAGAGACCCAGTACTTC

clone_size: once
v_call: TRBV5-4
j_call: TRBJ2-3
d_call: TRBD1
cdr3_aa: CASSGPQGAGTDTQYF
cdr3_nt: TGTGCCAGCAGCGGACCACAGGGGGCAGGGACAGATACGCAGTATTTT

clone_size: NA
v_call: TRBV2
j_call: TRBJ2-1
d_call: NA
cdr3_aa: CASGRSGNEQFF
cdr3_nt: TGTGCCAGCGGGAGGTCGGGCAATGAGCAGTTCTTC

clone_size: NA
v_call: TRBV27
j_call: TRBJ2-7
d_call: NA
cdr3_aa: CASSLHVGNSLRAYEQYF
cdr3_nt: TGTGCCAGCAGTTTACACGTCGGGAACAGTCTTCGGGCCTACGAGCAGTACTTC

clone_size: NA
v_call: TRBV27
j_call: TRBJ1-1
d_call: TRBD1
cdr3_aa: CASSSSQGADTEAFF
cdr3_nt: TGTGCCAGCAGTTCCTCTCAGGGGGCTGACACTGAAGCTTTCTTT

clone_size: NA
v_call: TRBV2
j_call: TRBJ1-5
d_call: NA
cdr3_aa: CASSERQGNSRGPQHF
cdr3_nt: TGTGCCAGCAGTGAAAGGCAGGGGAACAGCAGGGGTCCCCAGCATTTT

clone_size: once
v_call: TRBV30
j_call: TRBJ2-7
d_call: TRBD2
cdr3_aa: CAWGLAGGPYEQYF
cdr3_nt: TGTGCCTGGGGATTAGCGGGGGGGCCGTACGAGCAGTACTTC

clone_size: NA
v_call: TRBV7-2
j_call: TRBJ2-1
d_call: NA
cdr3_aa: CASSLATYNEQFF
cdr3_nt: TGTGCCAGCAGCTTGGCGACTTACAATGAGCAGTTCTTC

clone_size: NA
v_call: TRBV10-2
j_call: TRBJ2-7
d_call: NA
cdr3_aa: CASSGRRQLEGYEQYF
cdr3_nt: TGCGCCAGCAGTGGGCGTCGACAGTTGGAGGGCTACGAGCAGTACTTC

clone_size: NA
v_call: TRBV6-1
j_call: TRBJ1-6
d_call: NA
cdr3_aa: CASSGATYNSPLHF
cdr3_nt: TGTGCCAGCAGTGGGGCTACCTATAATTCACCCCTCCACTTT

clone_size: NA
v_call: TRBV28
j_call: TRBJ1-5
d_call: NA
cdr3_aa: CASSSERSNQPQHF
cdr3_nt: TGTGCCAGCAGTTCTGAGAGGAGCAATCAGCCCCAGCATTTT

clone_size: NA
v_call: TRBV5-5
j_call: TRBJ2-4
d_call: NA
cdr3_aa: CASSWVPGSGVYF
cdr3_nt: TGTGCCAGCAGCTGGGTACCCGGTAGTGGAGTGTACTTC

clone_size: once
v_call: TRBV7-9
j_call: TRBJ1-5
d_call: NA
cdr3_aa: CASSLGTVGNQPQHF
cdr3_nt: TGTGCCAGCAGCTTAGGGACCGTGGGCAATCAGCCCCAGCATTTT

clone_size: NA
v_call: TRBV10-2
j_call: TRBJ1-6
d_call: NA
cdr3_aa: CASSDRGSGSPLHF
cdr3_nt: TGCGCCAGCAGTGATAGAGGGAGCGGTTCACCCCTCCACTTT

clone_size: NA
v_call: TRBV28
j_call: TRBJ1-6
d_call: NA
cdr3_aa: CASSDSSWYNSPLHF
cdr3_nt: TGTGCCAGCAGTGACAGTAGTTGGTATAATTCACCCCTCCACTTT

clone_size: NA
v_call: TRBV30
j_call: TRBJ1-2
d_call: TRBD1
cdr3_aa: CAWTLTGKGYGYTF
cdr3_nt: TGTGCCTGGACCCTGACAGGGAAAGGCTATGGCTACACCTTC

clone_size: NA
v_call: TRBV6-6
j_call: TRBJ2-7
d_call: NA
cdr3_aa: CASSRSGQSYEQYF
cdr3_nt: TGTGCCAGCAGTCGCTCCGGACAGTCCTACGAGCAGTACTTC

clone_size: NA
v_call: TRBV2
j_call: TRBJ2-7
d_call: NA
cdr3_aa: CASRSGTLSYEQYF
cdr3_nt: TGTGCCAGCAGGTCCGGGACATTATCCTACGAGCAGTACTTC

clone_size: NA
v_call: TRBV6-5
j_call: TRBJ1-5
d_call: TRBD1
cdr3_aa: CASSDDRANQPQHF
cdr3_nt: TGTGCCAGCAGTGACGACAGGGCCAATCAGCCCCAGCATTTT

clone_size: NA
v_call: TRBV6-5
j_call: TRBJ2-2
d_call: TRBD1
cdr3_aa: CASGRDSNTGELFF
cdr3_nt: TGTGCCAGTGGTCGGGACAGCAACACCGGGGAGCTGTTTTTT

clone_size: NA
v_call: TRBV18
j_call: TRBJ2-7
d_call: NA
cdr3_aa: CASSPGWTDSYEQYF
cdr3_nt: TGTGCCAGCTCACCAGGATGGACAGATTCCTACGAGCAGTACTTC

clone_size: NA
v_call: TRBV4-2
j_call: TRBJ1-5
d_call: TRBD1
cdr3_aa: CASSQEGGAYQPQHF
cdr3_nt: TGTGCCAGCAGCCAGGAAGGGGGCGCGTACCAGCCCCAGCATTTT

clone_size: NA
v_call: TRBV27
j_call: TRBJ2-5
d_call: TRBD2
cdr3_aa: CASRERGPGRETQYF
cdr3_nt: TGTGCCAGCAGGGAGCGGGGGCCCGGTCGGGAGACCCAGTACTTC

clone_size: NA
v_call: TRBV10-2
j_call: TRBJ1-6
d_call: NA
cdr3_aa: CASSGLVGPLHF
cdr3_nt: TGCGCCAGCAGCGGATTAGTTGGACCCCTCCACTTT

clone_size: NA
v_call: TRBV2
j_call: TRBJ2-2
d_call: TRBD2
cdr3_aa: CASNPGGLGTGELFF
cdr3_nt: TGTGCCAGCAACCCGGGAGGGCTGGGGACCGGGGAGCTGTTTTTT

clone_size: NA
v_call: TRBV6-6
j_call: TRBJ2-7
d_call: NA
cdr3_aa: CASSSLDYPYEQYF
cdr3_nt: TGTGCCAGCAGTTCCCTGGACTACCCCTACGAGCAGTACTTC

clone_size: NA
v_call: TRBV5-5
j_call: TRBJ1-6
d_call: NA
cdr3_aa: CASSPTINNSPLHF
cdr3_nt: TGTGCCAGCAGCCCGACCATCAATAATTCACCCCTCCACTTT

clone_size: NA
v_call: TRBV30
j_call: TRBJ2-3
d_call: NA
cdr3_aa: CAWSVLPGTQYF
cdr3_nt: TGTGCCTGGAGTGTACTCCCAGGTACGCAGTATTTT

clone_size: NA
v_call: TRBV18
j_call: TRBJ1-3
d_call: TRBD1
cdr3_aa: CASSPTGTGVSGNTIYF
cdr3_nt: TGTGCCAGCTCACCAACCGGGACAGGGGTCTCTGGAAACACCATATATTTT

clone_size: NA
v_call: TRBV30
j_call: TRBJ1-1
d_call: NA
cdr3_aa: CAWSVHKGRTEAFF
cdr3_nt: TGTGCCTGGAGTGTACACAAGGGGCGGACTGAAGCTTTCTTT

clone_size: NA
v_call: TRBV5-8
j_call: TRBJ2-6
d_call: NA
cdr3_aa: CASSRVPYYSGANVLTF
cdr3_nt: TGTGCCAGCAGCCGGGTCCCTTATTACTCTGGGGCCAACGTCCTGACTTTC

clone_size: NA
v_call: TRBV5-1
j_call: TRBJ1-1
d_call: NA
cdr3_aa: CASSPGPEATEAFF
cdr3_nt: TGCGCCAGCAGCCCGGGCCCTGAGGCCACTGAAGCTTTCTTT

clone_size: NA
v_call: TRBV7-2
j_call: TRBJ2-1
d_call: TRBD2
cdr3_aa: CASSLVGTSGSGNEQFF
cdr3_nt: TGTGCCAGCAGCTTAGTCGGGACTAGCGGGAGTGGCAATGAGCAGTTCTTC

clone_size: NA
v_call: TRBV6-5
j_call: TRBJ1-3
d_call: NA
cdr3_aa: CASTVGNTIYF
cdr3_nt: TGTGCCAGCACGGTTGGAAACACCATATATTTT

clone_size: NA
v_call: TRBV7-2
j_call: TRBJ2-3
d_call: NA
cdr3_aa: CASSLAGAGSTDTQYF
cdr3_nt: TGTGCCAGCAGCTTAGCTGGGGCGGGTTCCACAGATACGCAGTATTTT

clone_size: NA
v_call: TRBV5-6
j_call: TRBJ1-2
d_call: NA
cdr3_aa: CASSPFWRGGGYTF
cdr3_nt: TGTGCCAGCAGCCCGTTTTGGAGGGGAGGTGGCTACACCTTC

clone_size: NA
v_call: TRBV6-5
j_call: TRBJ2-6
d_call: NA
cdr3_aa: CASSSQALSGANVLTF
cdr3_nt: TGTGCCAGCAGTTCCCAGGCCCTCTCTGGGGCCAACGTCCTGACTTTC

clone_size: NA
v_call: TRBV5-4
j_call: TRBJ1-6
d_call: TRBD1
cdr3_aa: CASSLAGGGNSPLHF
cdr3_nt: TGTGCCAGCAGCTTGGCAGGGGGCGGGAATTCACCCCTCCACTTT

clone_size: NA
v_call: TRBV11-2
j_call: TRBJ1-1
d_call: NA
cdr3_aa: CASSPQVSTEAFF
cdr3_nt: TGTGCCAGCAGCCCCCAGGTTAGCACTGAAGCTTTCTTT

clone_size: NA
v_call: TRBV10-2
j_call: TRBJ1-1
d_call: NA
cdr3_aa: CASTAGNMNTEAFF
cdr3_nt: TGCGCCAGCACCGCAGGGAATATGAACACTGAAGCTTTCTTT

clone_size: NA
v_call: TRBV7-9
j_call: TRBJ1-2
d_call: NA
cdr3_aa: CASSNPSGGAYGYTF
cdr3_nt: TGTGCCAGCAGCAACCCGAGTGGGGGAGCCTATGGCTACACCTTC

clone_size: NA
v_call: TRBV7-9
j_call: TRBJ2-1
d_call: NA
cdr3_aa: CASSSHIPKTGTYNEQFF
cdr3_nt: TGTGCCAGCAGCTCCCATATCCCAAAGACAGGAACCTACAATGAGCAGTTCTTC

clone_size: NA
v_call: TRBV27
j_call: TRBJ1-1
d_call: NA
cdr3_aa: CASSPSLGTEAFF
cdr3_nt: TGTGCCAGCAGCCCCTCGTTGGGAACTGAAGCTTTCTTT

clone_size: NA
v_call: TRBV5-1
j_call: TRBJ2-5
d_call: NA
cdr3_aa: CASSPRRGEGETQYF
cdr3_nt: TGCGCCAGCAGCCCCCGAAGGGGGGAAGGGGAGACCCAGTACTTC

clone_size: NA
v_call: TRBV28
j_call: TRBJ2-7
d_call: TRBD1
cdr3_aa: CASTRGLHEQYF
cdr3_nt: TGTGCCAGCACGAGGGGGCTCCACGAGCAGTACTTC

clone_size: NA
v_call: TRBV5-6
j_call: TRBJ2-7
d_call: TRBD1
cdr3_aa: CASSWDRGYEQYF
cdr3_nt: TGTGCCAGCAGCTGGGACAGGGGCTACGAGCAGTACTTC

clone_size: NA
v_call: TRBV4-1
j_call: TRBJ2-1
d_call: TRBD1
cdr3_aa: CASRGGISYNEQFF
cdr3_nt: TGCGCCAGTCGAGGGGGCATCTCTTACAATGAGCAGTTCTTC

clone_size: NA
v_call: TRBV29-1
j_call: TRBJ1-6
d_call: TRBD1
cdr3_aa: CSVLAGTGLGSPLHF
cdr3_nt: TGCAGCGTTCTCGCCGGGACAGGATTAGGGTCACCCCTCCACTTT

clone_size: NA
v_call: TRBV7-6
j_call: TRBJ1-6
d_call: NA
cdr3_aa: CASSLESSPLHF
cdr3_nt: TGTGCCAGCAGCTTAGAGAGCTCACCCCTCCACTTT

clone_size: NA
v_call: TRBV28
j_call: TRBJ1-1
d_call: NA
cdr3_aa: CASSLVGGKAEAFF
cdr3_nt: TGTGCCAGCAGTTTAGTGGGGGGTAAGGCTGAAGCTTTCTTT

clone_size: NA
v_call: TRBV19
j_call: TRBJ2-5
d_call: TRBD1
cdr3_aa: CASSIGRDRGAETQYF
cdr3_nt: TGTGCCAGTAGTATAGGCCGGGACAGGGGCGCGGAGACCCAGTACTTC

clone_size: NA
v_call: TRBV7-6
j_call: TRBJ2-1
d_call: TRBD2
cdr3_aa: CASSLGVLRGNEQFF
cdr3_nt: TGTGCCAGCAGCTTAGGGGTATTGCGGGGGAATGAGCAGTTCTTC

clone_size: NA
v_call: TRBV18
j_call: TRBJ2-7
d_call: TRBD2
cdr3_aa: CASSPSLGTNSYEQYF
cdr3_nt: TGTGCCAGCTCACCATCCCTCGGGACTAACTCCTACGAGCAGTACTTC

clone_size: NA
v_call: TRBV14
j_call: TRBJ2-3
d_call: NA
cdr3_aa: CASSPLGADTQYF
cdr3_nt: TGTGCCAGCAGCCCCCTGGGCGCAGATACGCAGTATTTT